These 29 T cell receptor beta chains share one sample of origin, sequenced in a study of Ad26.COV2.S vaccination and SARS-CoV-2 variants. Sample treatment: 19 received Ad26.COV2.S at low or high dose, single or two shots; about 5 received placebo; per-sample allocation not given. Sampling happened 63 days after the first vaccine or placebo injection. Clones were sequenced by immunoSEQ multiplex PCR, and TCRdb holds only the in-frame ones, with some missing. The top ten clones hold about 1.5% of a sample with fewer than 800,000 clones, 89% of them seen once. Sequencing was performed on peripheral blood, taken in a trial of Ad26.COV2.S vaccine versus placebo. The receptors derive from a person aged 18-65 years who received the Ad26.COV2.S COVID-19 vaccine or a placebo.

The chain recombines TRBV21-1 with TRBJ1-5; the table names TRBD1, a call not compared with the DNA. TRBV21-1 is described as a pseudogene. CDR3 length: 18 residues. DNA of the CDR3: TGTGCCAGCAGCAAAGGATCCCTGGGGACAGGTCAGAATCAGCCCCAGCATTTT. Translated: CASSKGSLGTGQNQPQHF.

The J gene is TRBJ2-1, the V gene TRBV19; D gene uncertain. Germline CDR1 and CDR2: LNHDA and SQIVND (reference sequence). The CDR3 is made up of 16 amino acids. V shed 4 bases and J shed 4 bases, with 17 bases lying between them. The CDR3 region is CASSTVLIGDYNEQFF. CDR3 bases: TGTGCCAGTAGTACGGTACTAATCGGAGATTACAATGAGCAGTTCTTC.

This clone was seen just once. The genes are TRBV20-1 and TRBJ2-1, with a weak D call TRBD2 (5 bases). CDR3 size: 12 residues. The V gene's germline CDR1 is DFQATT and CDR2 SNEGSKA (reference sequence). CDR3 in amino acids: CSTSAVNNEQFF. The CDR3 DNA is TGCAGCACTAGTGCGGTAAACAATGAGCAGTTCTTC.

On this clone: With a much larger clone just one base away, this may be a read error. This CDR3 is also generated by other DNA sequences in the sample. The chain uses TRBV27 and TRBJ1-5; tentative D call: TRBD1 (6 bases). Germline values: CDR1 MNHEY, CDR2 SMNVEV (reference sequence). V was clipped by 6 bases and J by 1 base, with 10 bases between them. This CDR3 region has 14 residues. CDR3 nucleotides: TGTGCCAGCAGCTCTACAGGGAGCAATCAGCCCCAGCATTTT. Protein sequence: CASSSTGSNQPQHF.

The J gene is TRBJ2-7, the V gene TRBV5-1; 8 bases match TRBD1. Germline V gene lookup returns CDR1 SGHRS and CDR2 YFSETQ. V shed 4 bases and J 5 bases; nucleotides not matched to a gene: 11. The CDR3 covers 15 residues. In DNA, the CDR3 is TGCGCCAGCAGCCAACTGACAGGGGTTGTCAACGAGCAGTACTTC. Translation gives CASSQLTGVVNEQYF.

This rearrangement joins TRBV3-1 (or the pseudogene TRBV3-2) to TRBJ1-4; no clear D gene. This CDR3 spans 14 amino acids. Germline CDR1 and CDR2: LGHDT and YNNKEL (reference sequence). The V and J ends lost 4 bases and 0 bases respectively, with 6 bases between them. The CDR3 DNA follows: TGTGCCAGCAGCCTCGTAGCAACTAATGAAAAACTGTTTTTT. It yields the protein CASSLVATNEKLFF.

The chain combines TRBV3-1 (or the pseudogene TRBV3-2) with TRBJ1-2; a possible D gene is TRBD1 (6 bases). V lost 4 bases and J lost 5, with 14 bases in between. The germline gives CDR1 LGHDT, CDR2 YNNKEL (reference sequence). The CDR3 sequence is 14 residues long. The CDR3, as DNA: TGTGCCAGCAGCCTTTTAGGACAGCCGTATGGCTACACCTTC. It is translated as CASSLLGQPYGYTF.

The rearrangement uses TRBV18 and TRBJ2-5; no clear D gene. CDR3 size: 14 residues. CDR1 is KGHSH, CDR2 LQKENI, per germline. Trimming left V 0 bases short and J 5 bases short, with 10 bases between. CDR3: CASSPPSIRETQYF. The CDR3, as DNA: TGTGCCAGCTCACCACCCTCTATTCGGGAGACCCAGTACTTC. The variable domain in full, with the rest retrieved from reference TRBV18 and TRBJ2-5, is NAGVMQNPRHLVRRRGQEARLRCSPMKGHSHVYWYRQLPEEGLKFMVYLQKENIIDESGMPKERFSAEFPKEGPSILRIQQVVRGDSAAYFCASSPPSIRETQYFGPGTRLLVL.

This chain joins TRBV4-1 and TRBJ1-1, with D hard to call. Germline CDR1 MGHRA, CDR2 YSYEKL. V gave up 1 base and J gave up 10 bases, with 10 bases separating them. This CDR3 has 12 amino acids. The DNA for the CDR3 is TGCGCCAGCAGCCAAGTTTATCGGCGAGCTTTCTTT. Its translation: CASSQVYRRAFF.

The rearrangement joins TRBV28 to TRBJ1-2; TRBD1 is a possible D gene (6 bases). V was trimmed by 7 bases and J by 7 bases, leaving 19 bases between them. This CDR3 comprises 14 residues. Germline CDR1 reads MDHEN; CDR2 reads SYDVKM. This chain's CDR3 is CASTRGPSLGGYTF. CDR3 nucleotides: TGTGCCAGCACTCGGGGGCCTTCCTTAGGTGGCTACACCTTC.

This chain joins TRBV2 and TRBJ1-6; D unclear. In germline, CDR1 is SNHLY, CDR2 FYNNEI. This CDR3 is 12 amino acids long. V dropped 8 bases and J dropped 7 bases, with 9 bases sitting between them. The CDR3 loop is CASGNQNSPLHF. The DNA of the CDR3 is TGTGCCAGCGGAAACCAAAATTCACCCCTCCACTTT.

The rearrangement links TRBV6-5 to TRBJ2-5; 11 positions match TRBD2. J was trimmed by 4 bases and V by 4 bases; bases with no gene match: 8. The CDR3 has 16 residues. The germline V gene has CDR1 MNHEY and CDR2 SVGAGI. CDR3 DNA sequence: TGTGCCAGCAGTTTCCTTAGCGGGAGGGCCGGAGAGACCCAGTACTTC. Residues: CASSFLSGRAGETQYF.

This clone has a single count. This chain connects TRBV9 to TRBJ2-7; 7 bases fit TRBD2. The CDR3 length is 14 residues. J lost 5 bases, V lost 3 bases, and 8 bases had no gene match. From germline, CDR1 is SGDLS and CDR2 YYNGEE. As DNA, the CDR3 is TGTGCCAGCAGCGCAGGGTGGACTAGGGACGAGCAGTACTTC. Translation gives CASSAGWTRDEQYF. Full variable domain (outside the CDR3, taken from reference TRBV9 and TRBJ2-7): DSGVTQTPKHLITATGQRVTLRCSPRSGDLSVYWYQQSLDQGLQFLIQYYNGEERAKGNILERFSAQQFPDLHSELNLSSLELGDSALYFCASSAGWTRDEQYFGPGTRLTVT.

This chain connects TRBV4-3 to TRBJ1-2; TRBD1 aligns across 7 bases. The CDR3 extends over 15 amino acids. V was pared by 1 base and J by 4 bases, with 6 bases of the junction left unmatched. The germline gives CDR1 LGHNA, CDR2 YSLEER. CDR3 sequence (DNA): TGCGCCAGCAGCCAAGGACAGGGCGCTACCTATGGCTACACCTTC. Translating it yields CASSQGQGATYGYTF.

V gene TRBV5-1 combines with J gene TRBJ2-1, with 10 bases lining up with TRBD2. The CDR3 is 17 amino acids. V shed 4 bases and J 11 bases; nucleotides not matched to a gene: 18. Germline V CDR1 and CDR2: SGHRS, YFSETQ. The CDR3 loop reads CASSPQPGTSVPIQQFF. In DNA form, the CDR3 reads TGCGCCAGCAGCCCTCAGCCCGGGACTAGCGTCCCTATCCAGCAGTTCTTC.

The V call is TRBV5-4, the J call TRBJ2-7; no clear D gene. In germline, CDR1 is SGHNT, CDR2 YYREEE (reference sequence). The CDR3 has 14 residues. V was cut by 4 bases and J by 2 bases, with 13 bases left in between. The DNA of the CDR3 is TGTGCCAGCAGCCGGCTCCAGGTCCCCTACGAGCAGTACTTC. Translated, it gives CASSRLQVPYEQYF.

The rearrangement uses TRBV19 and TRBJ2-7; the D gene is possibly TRBD2 (6 bases). The CDR3 has 14 amino acids. CDR1 and CDR2 (germline): LNHDA, SQIVND (reference sequence). V was cut by 3 bases and J by 2 bases, with 11 bases left in between. CDR3 DNA sequence: TGTGCCAGTAGTATGGGAGGAGGGACCTACGAGCAGTACTTC. This translates into CASSMGGGTYEQYF.

The chain couples TRBV6-5 to TRBJ2-1; tentatively, D is TRBD2 (5 bases). Germline assignment: CDR1 MNHEY and CDR2 SVGAGI. There are 13 residues in the CDR3. Trimming cost V 5 bases and J 10 bases, with 15 bases left between them. The CDR3 DNA follows: TGTGCCAGCAGTCTCCAGGACTGGGAGGAGCAGTTCTTC. Its translation is CASSLQDWEEQFF.

CDR3 sequence reads: CASSLEVNEQFF. The DNA for the CDR3 is TGTGCCAGCAGCTTAGAGGTGAATGAGCAGTTCTTC. The chain recombines TRBV7-9 with TRBJ2-1; D is ambiguous. V was trimmed by 1 base and J by 7 bases, leaving 5 bases between them. CDR1 is SEHNR, CDR2 FQNEAQ, per germline (reference sequence). The CDR3 covers 12 residues.

In its sample, this clone was seen once. This chain uses TRBV30 with TRBJ1-3, with 7 bases identical to TRBD1. Trimming cost V 2 bases and J 1 base; bases outside gene matches: 5. The CDR3 sequence is 15 residues long. Germline lookup yields CDR1 GTSNPN and CDR2 SVGIG (reference sequence). This CDR3 reads CAWSIDRVSGNTIYF. The CDR3 nucleotides read TGTGCCTGGAGTATCGACAGGGTTTCTGGAAACACCATATATTTT.

The chain recombines TRBV7-8 with TRBJ1-2; D not resolved. Trimming stripped 1 base from V and 3 bases from J, with 15 bases between. The CDR3 consists of 16 residues. Germline V gene lookup returns CDR1 SGHVS and CDR2 FQNEAQ. The CDR3 is CASSLVAGESDYGYTF. As DNA, the CDR3 is TGTGCCAGCAGCTTAGTGGCTGGGGAGAGTGACTATGGCTACACCTTC.

Details on this clone: Other DNA sequences of this sample code for an identical CDR3. This chain links TRBV6-2 or TRBV6-3 with TRBJ2-1; the match to TRBD2 covers 10 bases. CDR1 and CDR2 from the germline V gene are MNHEY and SVGEGT. The ends lost 2 bases at V and 6 bases at J; junction bases unmatched: 7. The CDR3 length is 16 residues. The CDR3 sequence: CASSYRLAGGPNEQFF. CDR3 DNA sequence: TGTGCCAGCAGTTACCGCTTAGCGGGGGGCCCCAATGAGCAGTTCTTC.

The count of this clone is one. The rearrangement links TRBV10-3 to TRBJ2-7; 7 bases agree with TRBD1. CDR3 length equals 17 residues. The J segment lost 1 base and the V segment lost 3 bases, leaving 12 bases of the junction unmatched. Per the germline V gene, CDR1 is ENHRY and CDR2 is SYGVKD. CDR3 coding DNA: TGTGCCATCAGTGACCCCGGGACAGCCGGTTGGTCCTACGAGCAGTACTTC. This encodes CAISDPGTAGWSYEQYF.

In its sample, this clone was seen a few times. The genes are TRBV7-2 and TRBJ1-2; no firm D call. CDR3 length: 15 amino acids. Germline CDR1 is SGHTA and CDR2 is FQGNSA. The V gene lost 1 base and the J gene lost 2 bases, with 11 bases spanning the gap. Here the CDR3 reads CASSLESRSNYGYTF. CDR3 DNA sequence: TGTGCCAGCAGCTTAGAGAGTAGGAGCAACTATGGCTACACCTTC.

This clone came up a few times. The same CDR3 also results from other DNA sequences found in this sample. V and J are TRBV7-9 and TRBJ1-5; D not resolved. CDR1 and CDR2 from the germline V gene are SEHNR and FQNEAQ (reference sequence). This CDR3 region has 13 residues. V dropped 3 bases and J dropped 2 bases, with 5 bases sitting between them. CDR3 in amino acids: CASSFGGNQPQHF. In nucleotides, the CDR3 is TGTGCCAGCAGCTTTGGAGGCAATCAGCCCCAGCATTTT.

The chain combines TRBV6-5 with TRBJ2-7, with 7 positions matching TRBD1. Germline V CDR1 and CDR2: MNHEY, SVGAGI. The trim removed 5 bases at V and 2 bases at J, leaving 6 bases unmatched. The CDR3 is 14 residues long. The CDR3 protein is CASSRVGQAYEQYF. The CDR3 nucleotides are TGTGCCAGCAGTAGGGTTGGACAGGCCTACGAGCAGTACTTC.

V and J are TRBV7-8 and TRBJ2-7; TRBD2 is a possible D gene (6 bases). The CDR3 totals 15 residues. The germline gives CDR1 SGHVS, CDR2 FQNEAQ. Between the trimmed V and J ends, which lost 3 bases and 7 bases, there was a span of 19 bases. The CDR3 loop is CASSLVAGTPGEQYF. CDR3 DNA: TGTGCCAGCAGCTTGGTCGCGGGAACCCCGGGTGAGCAGTACTTC.

In DNA, the CDR3 is TGTGCCAGCAGCGTAGGGGCAGGGATCACCGGGGAGCTGTTTTTT. Translated, it gives CASSVGAGITGELFF. The V and J genes are TRBV9 and TRBJ2-2; D possibly corresponds to TRBD1 (5 bases). V lost 0 bases, J lost 4 bases, and 10 bases lay in between. Germline CDR1 and CDR2: SGDLS and YYNGEE. The length of the CDR3 is 15 residues.

The chain carries TRBV19 and TRBJ1-5, with TRBD1 matching over 7 bases. The V gene's germline CDR1 is LNHDA and CDR2 SQIVND (reference sequence). The CDR3 totals 16 residues. V was pared by 1 base and J by 0 bases, with 3 bases of the junction left unmatched. CDR3 residues: CASSIGTGYSNQPQHF. CDR3 in DNA: TGTGCCAGTAGTATAGGGACAGGATATAGCAATCAGCCCCAGCATTTT.